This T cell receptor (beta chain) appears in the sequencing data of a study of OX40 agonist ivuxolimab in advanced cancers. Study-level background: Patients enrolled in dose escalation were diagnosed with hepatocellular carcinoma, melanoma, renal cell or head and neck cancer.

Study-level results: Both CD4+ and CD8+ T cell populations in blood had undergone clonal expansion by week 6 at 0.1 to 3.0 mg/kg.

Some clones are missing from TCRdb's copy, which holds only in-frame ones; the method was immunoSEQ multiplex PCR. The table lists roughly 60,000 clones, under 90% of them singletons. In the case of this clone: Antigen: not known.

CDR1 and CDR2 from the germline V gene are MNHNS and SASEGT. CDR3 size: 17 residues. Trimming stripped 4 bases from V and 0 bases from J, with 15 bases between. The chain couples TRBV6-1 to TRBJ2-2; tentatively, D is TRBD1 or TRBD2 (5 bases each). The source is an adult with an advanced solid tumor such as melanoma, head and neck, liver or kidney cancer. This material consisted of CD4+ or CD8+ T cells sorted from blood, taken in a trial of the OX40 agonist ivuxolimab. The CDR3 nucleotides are TGTGCCAGCAGTGGGGGACGCCGTTTCGCGAACACCGGGGAGCTGTTTTTT. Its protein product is CASSGGRRFANTGELFF.